This T cell receptor beta chain derives from a study of metastatic and nonmetastatic thyroid tumors. The study, taken as a whole, reports: Benign nodules reportedly had significantly lower TCR beta diversity than malignant thyroid tumors in blood and tumor.

Prior to thyroid surgery, none of the patients had received any treatment. Via MiXCR, TCRdb re-called the PCR reads. This repertoire shows about 24,000 clones, 22% found once; its top ten account for roughly 7.8%. The CDR3 runs to 17 residues. V lost 4 bases and J lost 6; bases outside the gene matches: 16. Germline V lookup: CDR1 SGHDN, CDR2 FVKESK. This clone was picked up many times. No antigen is known for it. Sequenced input: blood. This chain links TRBV14 with TRBJ2-3, with 7 bases lining up with TRBD2. This TCR was recovered from a female donor with papillary thyroid cancer or a benign thyroid nodule (not recorded which). Some clones in this sample may be carry-over from other donors' samples. The DNA of the CDR3 is TGTGCCAGCAGCCCACTCCTCACGGCGGGGGAGTGGGATACGCAGTATTTT. This codes for CASSPLLTAGEWDTQYF.